The clone carrying this T cell receptor (beta chain) was detected a few times. The antigen is not known. This specimen comes from a study of PD-1 blockade in mismatch repair-deficient tumors. About the research overall: Enrolled 2013-2016, patients had progressing, pretreated mismatch repair-deficient cancers of 12 to 13 types.

Study-wide results and caveats: After pembrolizumab, tumor-resident clones rose rapidly, then generally contracted before radiologic responses.

Sequencing was performed with immunoSEQ multiplex PCR; in TCRdb, only in-frame clones are kept and a portion is missing. The profile covers about 68,000 clones, with approximately 80% appearing a single time and approximately 5% taken by the ten largest. Germline values: CDR1 GTSNPN, CDR2 SVGIG (reference sequence). V was clipped by 5 bases and J by 2 bases, with 16 bases between them. The CDR3 contains 14 residues. All patients were mismatch repair deficient, assessed by either PCR or immunohistochemistry. TCR sequencing covered three patients who responded to pembrolizumab. This clonotype originated in an adult with mismatch repair-deficient cancer. The chain joins TRBV30 to TRBJ2-7; D is ambiguous. The source material was peripheral blood, sampled 2 weeks after starting pembrolizumab. CDR3 residues: CAWGLPPATYEQYF. The CDR3 nucleotides read TGTGCCTGGGGTCTCCCCCCAGCGACCTACGAGCAGTACTTC.